These T cell receptor beta chains were read from a single sample in a study of beta chain features in type 1 diabetes. Data came from immunoSEQ multiplex PCR; TCRdb stores just in-frame clones and leaves some out. Altogether about 330,000 clones are present, 9.5% to 12% being singletons, with the ten largest covering 0.015%. The specimen sequenced was naive CD4+ T cells from blood. The source of these receptors is a woman aged 25 to 45 in good health. Both conserved end residues are part of each CDR3. The D gene is left open where the match is weak. Clone size is not always given. Where it is, it says once, few, many or a class for expanded clones.

TRBD2 | TRBJ2-7 | few | TRBV5-1 | CASSRLAGESEQYF | TGCGCCAGCTCCAGACTAGCGGGAGAGTCCGAGCAGTACTTC
TRBD2 | TRBJ2-1 | few | TRBV5-4 | CASSALTSGRREQFF | TGTGCCAGCAGCGCCCTGACTAGCGGGAGACGGGAGCAGTTCTTC
TRBD1 | TRBJ2-5 | few | TRBV2 | CASRGTVETQYF | TGTGCCAGCAGGGGGACAGTGGAGACCCAGTACTTC
NA | TRBJ2-5 | NA | TRBV5-1 | CASRTYQETQYF | TGCGCCAGCAGGACATACCAAGAGACCCAGTACTTC
NA | TRBJ1-1 | few | TRBV18 | CASSSGENTEAFF | TGTGCCAGCTCGTCGGGGGAGAACACTGAAGCTTTCTTT
TRBD2 | TRBJ2-1 | NA | TRBV14 | CASSRGLAGGPPGRRDEQFF | TGTGCCAGCAGCCGAGGACTAGCGGGAGGGCCACCGGGCCGGAGAGATGAGCAGTTCTTC
NA | TRBJ1-1 | NA | TRBV14 | CASRTKSGGPCTEAFF | TGTGCCAGCAGAACAAAGAGCGGGGGGCCGTGCACTGAAGCTTTCTTT
TRBD2 | TRBJ2-3 | NA | TRBV18 | CASSPWPSGSASTDTQYF | TGTGCCAGCTCACCATGGCCTAGCGGGAGCGCTAGCACAGATACGCAGTATTTT
TRBD2 | TRBJ2-1 | NA | TRBV27 | CASSLGTSGRLRNEQFF | TGTGCCAGCAGTTTAGGTACTAGCGGGAGGCTTAGGAATGAGCAGTTCTTC
TRBD1 | TRBJ1-1 | few | TRBV28 | CASRPGQANTEAFF | TGTGCCAGCAGGCCCGGACAGGCGAACACTGAAGCTTTCTTT
TRBD1 | TRBJ2-7 | few | TRBV5-1 | CASSLAGTGGHEQYF | TGCGCCAGCAGCTTGGCCGGGACAGGGGGCCACGAGCAGTACTTC
NA | TRBJ2-3 | few | TRBV19 | CASSIRIGSSTDTQYF | TGTGCCAGTAGTATCCGAATCGGTTCTAGCACAGATACGCAGTATTTT
NA | TRBJ2-4 | few | TRBV29-1 | CSVVGLYRNIQYF | TGCAGCGTTGTAGGACTATATAGAAACATTCAGTACTTC
TRBD2 | TRBJ2-7 | NA | TRBV30 | CAWSRPTMSGRYEQYF | TGTGCCTGGAGCCGACCGACTATGAGCGGGAGATACGAGCAGTACTTC
NA | TRBJ2-2 | NA | TRBV18 | CASSPTVVYNTGELFF | TGTGCCAGCTCACCTACAGTAGTCTACAACACCGGGGAGCTGTTTTTT
NA | TRBJ2-5 | NA | TRBV27 | CASSARPGGMVVEETQYF | TGTGCCAGCAGTGCCCGCCCGGGGGGCATGGTGGTCGAAGAGACCCAGTACTTC
NA | TRBJ1-3 | few | TRBV16 | CASSQRDSVSSGNTIYF | TGTGCCAGCAGCCAACGGGACTCCGTCAGCTCTGGAAACACCATATATTTT
NA | TRBJ2-5 | NA | TRBV7-2 | CASSLGGLETQYF | TGTGCCAGCAGCCTAGGAGGGTTGGAGACCCAGTACTTC
TRBD1 | TRBJ2-7 | few | TRBV5-1 | CASTLGTGGSYEQYF | TGCGCCAGCACCCTCGGGACAGGGGGGTCCTACGAGCAGTACTTC
TRBD1 | TRBJ1-5 | NA | TRBV18 | CASSPRQGDNQPQHF | TGTGCCAGCTCACCACGACAGGGGGACAATCAGCCCCAGCATTTT
TRBD2 | TRBJ2-4 | NA | TRBV5-6 | CASSQYGTSGGAGF | TGTGCCAGCAGTCAATACGGGACTAGCGGGGGAGCCGGCTTC
TRBD1 | TRBJ2-1 | few | TRBV6-5 | CASSSSGTGSYNEQFF | TGTGCCAGCAGTTCCTCGGGGACAGGGTCCTACAATGAGCAGTTCTTC
TRBD2 | TRBJ2-7 | few | TRBV5-4 | CASSEPGLAGGEQYF | TGTGCCAGCAGCGAGCCGGGACTAGCGGGAGGAGAGCAGTACTTC
NA | TRBJ2-5 | NA | TRBV10-3 | CAISEAGDLGETQYF | TGTGCCATCAGTGAGGCGGGCGATCTAGGAGAGACCCAGTACTTC
TRBD1 | TRBJ2-3 | NA | TRBV11-2 | CASSLSGGAADTQYF | TGTGCCAGCAGCTTATCAGGGGGCGCGGCAGATACGCAGTATTTT
NA | TRBJ2-1 | few | TRBV28 | CASSPSGRARDEQFF | TGTGCCAGCAGTCCCTCCGGGCGGGCTAGGGATGAGCAGTTCTTC
TRBD2 | TRBJ2-3 | NA | TRBV30 | CAWSRLAASTDTQYF | TGTGCCTGGAGTCGGCTAGCGGCAAGCACAGATACGCAGTATTTT
NA | TRBJ1-1 | NA | TRBV28 | CASSLEGTNTEAFF | TGTGCCAGCAGTCTGGAGGGAACGAACACTGAAGCTTTCTTT
NA | TRBJ2-5 | NA | TRBV29-1 | CSVEFRDFQETQYF | TGCAGCGTTGAATTCCGGGACTTCCAAGAGACCCAGTACTTC
TRBD2 | TRBJ2-1 | few | TRBV4-2 | CASSQEARLAGGNEQFF | TGTGCCAGCAGCCAAGAAGCTAGGCTAGCGGGGGGGAATGAGCAGTTCTTC
TRBD2 | TRBJ2-7 | few | TRBV7-2 | CASSLAPGGPYEQYF | TGTGCCAGCAGCTTAGCGCCGGGAGGCCCCTACGAGCAGTACTTC
TRBD2 | TRBJ2-3 | NA | TRBV9 | CASSVHRGGRTDTQYF | TGTGCCAGCAGCGTACATAGGGGCGGGAGGACAGATACGCAGTATTTT
TRBD2 | TRBJ2-5 | few | TRBV18 | CASSPRSGNYQETQYF | TGTGCCAGCTCACCTCGTAGCGGGAATTACCAAGAGACCCAGTACTTC
NA | TRBJ1-1 | few | TRBV30 | CAWSNSLNTEAFF | TGTGCCTGGAGTAACAGCCTGAACACTGAAGCTTTCTTT
NA | TRBJ1-5 | few | TRBV7-2 | CASSPTSNQPQHF | TGTGCCAGCAGCCCTACTAGCAATCAGCCCCAGCATTTT